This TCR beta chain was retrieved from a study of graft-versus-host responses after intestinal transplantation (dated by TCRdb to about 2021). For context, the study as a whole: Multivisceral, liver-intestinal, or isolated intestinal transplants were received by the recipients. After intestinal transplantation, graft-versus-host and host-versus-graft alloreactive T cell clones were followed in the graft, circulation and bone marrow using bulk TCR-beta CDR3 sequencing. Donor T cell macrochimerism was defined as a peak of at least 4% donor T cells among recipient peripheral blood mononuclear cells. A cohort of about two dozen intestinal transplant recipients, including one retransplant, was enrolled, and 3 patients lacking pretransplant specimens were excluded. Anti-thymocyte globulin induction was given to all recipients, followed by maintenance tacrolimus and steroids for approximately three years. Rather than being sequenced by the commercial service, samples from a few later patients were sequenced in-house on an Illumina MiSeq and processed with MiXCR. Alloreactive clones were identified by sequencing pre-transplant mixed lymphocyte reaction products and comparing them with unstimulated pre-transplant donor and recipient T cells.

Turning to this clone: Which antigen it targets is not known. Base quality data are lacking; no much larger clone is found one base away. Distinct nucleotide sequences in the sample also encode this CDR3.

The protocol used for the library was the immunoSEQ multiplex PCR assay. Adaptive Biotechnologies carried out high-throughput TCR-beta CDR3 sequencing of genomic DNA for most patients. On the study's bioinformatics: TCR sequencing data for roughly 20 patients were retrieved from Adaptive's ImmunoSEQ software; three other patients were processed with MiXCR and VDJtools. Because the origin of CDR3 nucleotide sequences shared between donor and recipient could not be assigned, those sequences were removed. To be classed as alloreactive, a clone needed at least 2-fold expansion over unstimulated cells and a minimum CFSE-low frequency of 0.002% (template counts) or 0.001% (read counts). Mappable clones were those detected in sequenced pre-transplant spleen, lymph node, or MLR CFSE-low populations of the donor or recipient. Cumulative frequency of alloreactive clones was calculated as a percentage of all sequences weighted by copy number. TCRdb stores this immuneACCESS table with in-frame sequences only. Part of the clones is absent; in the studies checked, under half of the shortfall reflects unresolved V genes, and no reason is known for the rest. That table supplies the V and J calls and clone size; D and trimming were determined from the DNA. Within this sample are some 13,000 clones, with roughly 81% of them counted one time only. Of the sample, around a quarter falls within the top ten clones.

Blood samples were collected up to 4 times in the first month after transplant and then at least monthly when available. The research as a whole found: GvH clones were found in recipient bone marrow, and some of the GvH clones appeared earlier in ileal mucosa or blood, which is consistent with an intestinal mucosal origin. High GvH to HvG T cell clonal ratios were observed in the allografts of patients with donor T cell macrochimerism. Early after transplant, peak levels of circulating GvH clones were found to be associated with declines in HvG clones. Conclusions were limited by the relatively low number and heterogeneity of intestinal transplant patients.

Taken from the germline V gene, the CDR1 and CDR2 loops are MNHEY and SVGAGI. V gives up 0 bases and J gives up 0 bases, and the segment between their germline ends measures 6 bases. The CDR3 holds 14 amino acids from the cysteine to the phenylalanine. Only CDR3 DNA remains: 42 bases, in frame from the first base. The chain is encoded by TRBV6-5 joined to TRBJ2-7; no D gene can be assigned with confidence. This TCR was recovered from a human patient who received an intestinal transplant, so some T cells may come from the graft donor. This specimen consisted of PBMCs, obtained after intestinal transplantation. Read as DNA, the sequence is TGTGCCAGCAGTTACTCCCGGGCCTCCTACGAGCAGTACTTC. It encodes CASSYSRASYEQYF.